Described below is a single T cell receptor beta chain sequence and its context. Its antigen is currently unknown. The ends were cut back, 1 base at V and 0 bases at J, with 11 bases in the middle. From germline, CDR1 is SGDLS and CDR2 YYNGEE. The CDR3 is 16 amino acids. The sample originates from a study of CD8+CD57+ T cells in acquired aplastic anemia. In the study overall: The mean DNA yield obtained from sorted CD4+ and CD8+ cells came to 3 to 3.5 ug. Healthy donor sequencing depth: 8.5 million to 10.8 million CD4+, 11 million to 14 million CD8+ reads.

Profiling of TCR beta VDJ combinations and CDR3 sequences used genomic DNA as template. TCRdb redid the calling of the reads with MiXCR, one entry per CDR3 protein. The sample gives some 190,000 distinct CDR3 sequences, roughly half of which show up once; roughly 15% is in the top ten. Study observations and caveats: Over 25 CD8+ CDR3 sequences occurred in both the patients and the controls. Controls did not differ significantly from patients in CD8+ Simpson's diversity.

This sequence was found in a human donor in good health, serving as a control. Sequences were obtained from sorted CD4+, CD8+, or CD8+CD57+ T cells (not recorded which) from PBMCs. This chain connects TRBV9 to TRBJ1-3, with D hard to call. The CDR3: CASSVSPWDSGNTIYF. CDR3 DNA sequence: TGTGCCAGCAGCGTATCCCCCTGGGACTCTGGAAACACCATATATTTT.